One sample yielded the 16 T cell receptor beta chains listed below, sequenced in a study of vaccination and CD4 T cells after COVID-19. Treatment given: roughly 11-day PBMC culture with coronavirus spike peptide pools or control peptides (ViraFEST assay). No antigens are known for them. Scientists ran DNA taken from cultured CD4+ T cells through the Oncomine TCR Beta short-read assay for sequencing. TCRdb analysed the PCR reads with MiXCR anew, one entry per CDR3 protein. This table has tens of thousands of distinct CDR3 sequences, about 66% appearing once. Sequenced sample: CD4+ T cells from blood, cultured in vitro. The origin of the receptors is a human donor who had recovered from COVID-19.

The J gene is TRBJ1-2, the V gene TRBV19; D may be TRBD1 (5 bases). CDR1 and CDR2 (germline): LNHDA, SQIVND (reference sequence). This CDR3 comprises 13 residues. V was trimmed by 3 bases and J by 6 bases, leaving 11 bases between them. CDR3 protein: CASSIQGSDGYTF. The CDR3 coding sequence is TGTGCCAGTAGTATTCAGGGTTCTGATGGCTACACCTTC.

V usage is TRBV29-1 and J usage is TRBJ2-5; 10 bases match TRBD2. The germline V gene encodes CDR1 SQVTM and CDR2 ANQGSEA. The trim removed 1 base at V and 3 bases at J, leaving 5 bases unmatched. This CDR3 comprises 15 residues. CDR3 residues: CSVEGIAGGKETQYF. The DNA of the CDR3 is TGCAGCGTTGAAGGGATAGCGGGAGGAAAAGAGACCCAGTACTTC.

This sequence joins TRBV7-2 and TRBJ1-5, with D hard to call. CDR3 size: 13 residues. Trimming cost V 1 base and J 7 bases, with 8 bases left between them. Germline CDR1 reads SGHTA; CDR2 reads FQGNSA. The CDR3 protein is CASSLGVRQPQHF. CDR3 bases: TGTGCCAGCAGCTTAGGGGTCCGGCAGCCCCAGCATTTT.

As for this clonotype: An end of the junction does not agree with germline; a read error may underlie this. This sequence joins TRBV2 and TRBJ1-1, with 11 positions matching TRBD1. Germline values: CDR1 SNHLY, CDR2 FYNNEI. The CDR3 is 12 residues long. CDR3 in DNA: TGTGCCAACAGTGGGGACAGGGGGATGTCTTTCTTT. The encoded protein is CANSGDRGMSFF. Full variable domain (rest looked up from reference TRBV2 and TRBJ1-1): EPEVTQTPSHQVTQMGQEVILRCVPISNHLYFYWYRQILGQKVEFLVSFYNNEISEKSEIFDDQFSVERPDGSNFTLKIRSTKLEDSAMYFCANSGDRGMSFFGQGTRLTVV.

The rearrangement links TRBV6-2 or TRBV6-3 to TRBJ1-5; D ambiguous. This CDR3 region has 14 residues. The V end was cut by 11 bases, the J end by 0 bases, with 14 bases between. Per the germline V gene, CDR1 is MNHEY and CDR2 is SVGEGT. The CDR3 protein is CAANRDNSNQPQHF. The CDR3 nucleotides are TGTGCCGCCAACCGGGATAATAGCAATCAGCCCCAGCATTTT.

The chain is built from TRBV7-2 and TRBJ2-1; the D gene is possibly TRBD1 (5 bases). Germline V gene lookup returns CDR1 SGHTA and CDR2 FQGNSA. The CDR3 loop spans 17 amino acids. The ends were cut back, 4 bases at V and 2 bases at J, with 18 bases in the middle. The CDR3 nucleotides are TGTGCCAGCAGCTCGACCTTGGGGCTTGTAGCCTACAATGAGCAGTTCTTC. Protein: CASSSTLGLVAYNEQFF.

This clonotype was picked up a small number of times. Here the CDR3 reads CASSLSVRGLGEQYF. Here the CDR3 DNA reads TGTGCCAGCAGCTTATCGGTCAGGGGGTTGGGCGAGCAGTACTTC. V and J are TRBV7-2 and TRBJ2-7; 7 bases match TRBD1. The trim removed 2 bases at V and 6 bases at J, leaving 10 bases unmatched. CDR1 and CDR2 from the germline V gene are SGHTA and FQGNSA. The CDR3 is 15 amino acids. Looking up the rest from reference TRBV7-2 and TRBJ2-7 gives the full variable domain: GAGVSQSPSNKVTEKGKDVELRCDPISGHTALYWYRQSLGQGLEFLIYFQGNSAPDKSGLPSDRFSAERTGGSVSTLTIQRTQQEDSAVYLCASSLSVRGLGEQYFGPGTRLTVT.

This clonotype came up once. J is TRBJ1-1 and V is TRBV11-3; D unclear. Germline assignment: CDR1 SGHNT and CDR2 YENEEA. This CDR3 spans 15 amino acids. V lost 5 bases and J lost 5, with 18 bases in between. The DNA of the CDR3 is TGTGCCAGCAGCCAAGGTTCATTAGGGCGGACTGAAGCTTTCTTT. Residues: CASSQGSLGRTEAFF.

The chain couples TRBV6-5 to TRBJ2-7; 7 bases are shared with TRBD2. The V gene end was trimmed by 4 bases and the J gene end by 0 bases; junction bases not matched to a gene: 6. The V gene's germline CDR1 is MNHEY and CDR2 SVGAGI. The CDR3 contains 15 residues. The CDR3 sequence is CASSFGGTTSYEQYF. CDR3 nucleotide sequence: TGTGCCAGCAGTTTTGGGGGGACTACCTCCTACGAGCAGTACTTC.

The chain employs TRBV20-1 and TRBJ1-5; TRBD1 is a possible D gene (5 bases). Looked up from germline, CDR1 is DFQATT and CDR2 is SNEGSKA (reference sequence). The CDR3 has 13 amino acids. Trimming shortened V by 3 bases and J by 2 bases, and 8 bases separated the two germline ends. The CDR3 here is CSASRGGNQPQHF. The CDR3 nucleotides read TGCAGTGCTAGTAGGGGTGGCAATCAGCCCCAGCATTTT.

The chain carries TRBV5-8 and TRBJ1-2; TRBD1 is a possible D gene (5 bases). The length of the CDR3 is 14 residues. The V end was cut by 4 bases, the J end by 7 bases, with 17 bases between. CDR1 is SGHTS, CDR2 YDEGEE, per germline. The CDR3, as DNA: TGTGCCAGCAGCCGCAGGGCGTTAGTGCGTGGCTACACCTTC. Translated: CASSRRALVRGYTF.

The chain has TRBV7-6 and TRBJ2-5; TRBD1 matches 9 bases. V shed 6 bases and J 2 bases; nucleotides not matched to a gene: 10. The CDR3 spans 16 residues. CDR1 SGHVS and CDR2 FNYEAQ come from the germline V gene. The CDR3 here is CASSPSYGTGQETQYF. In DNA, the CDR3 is TGTGCCAGCAGTCCGAGTTATGGGACAGGGCAAGAGACCCAGTACTTC.

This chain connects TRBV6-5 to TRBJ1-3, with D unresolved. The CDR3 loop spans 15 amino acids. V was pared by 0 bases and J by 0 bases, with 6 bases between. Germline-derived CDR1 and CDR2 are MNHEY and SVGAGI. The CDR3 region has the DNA TGTGCCAGCAGTTACTCGGTTGGCTCTGGAAACACCATATATTTT. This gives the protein CASSYSVGSGNTIYF.

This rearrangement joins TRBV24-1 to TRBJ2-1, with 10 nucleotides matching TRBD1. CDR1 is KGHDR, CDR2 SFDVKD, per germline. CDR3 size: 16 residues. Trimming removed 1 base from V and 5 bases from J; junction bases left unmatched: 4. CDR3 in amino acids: CATSDLGDRGDNEQFF. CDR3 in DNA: TGTGCCACCAGTGATTTAGGGGACAGGGGAGACAATGAGCAGTTCTTC.

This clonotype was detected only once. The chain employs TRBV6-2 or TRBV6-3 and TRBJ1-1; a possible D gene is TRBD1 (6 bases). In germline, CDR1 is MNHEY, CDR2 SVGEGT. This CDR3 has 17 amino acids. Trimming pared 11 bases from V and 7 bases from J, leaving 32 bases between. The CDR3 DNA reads TGTGCCGCACGGACGGGAGGAGGTGGACAGTTGCAGTTTGAAGCTTTCTTT. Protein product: CAARTGGGGQLQFEAFF.

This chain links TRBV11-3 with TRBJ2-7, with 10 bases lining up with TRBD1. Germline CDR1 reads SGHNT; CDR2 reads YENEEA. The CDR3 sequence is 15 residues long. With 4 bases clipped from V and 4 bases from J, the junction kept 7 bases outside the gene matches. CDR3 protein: CASSYRRDRGYEQYF. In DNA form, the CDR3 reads TGTGCCAGCAGCTACCGCCGGGACAGGGGTTACGAGCAGTACTTC.